The present TCR beta chain was sequenced within a study of T-cell reconstitution after alpha-beta-depleted transplantation in children. Broader study findings: Expanded graft clones numbering several hundred reportedly gave rise to alpha-beta T cells about two months after transplant. Newly made T cells mostly supplied T-cell counts and diversity one year after transplant. There were some patients whose high TCRbeta diversity at day 60 came from surviving recipient T cells and thymic progenitors.

This CDR3 spans 18 amino acids. V was shortened by 2 bases and J by 6 bases, with 25 bases between the two germline ends. The germline V gene has CDR1 KGHDR and CDR2 SFDVKD. Using unique molecular identifiers, the investigators prepared the TCRbeta library. MiXCR was run by TCRdb on the PCR reads, yielding one entry per CDR3 protein. The sample gives about 870,000 distinct CDR3 sequences, roughly 16% of which show up once; roughly 4.8% is in the top ten. Comment on this clonotype: Its antigen is as yet unknown.

The input for sequencing was PBMCs, mostly from graft donor cells, taken 360 days after TCRalphabeta/CD19-depleted stem cell transplant. The rearrangement uses TRBV24-1 and TRBJ2-7, with D possibly TRBD2 on 7 matching bases. The source of this sequence is a male patient aged 10-17 years who had a stem cell transplant for acute lymphoblastic leukemia, so the T cells may come from the graft donor. CDR3 sequence (DNA): TGTGCCACCAGTGATTACGGGGGTTCTAGCGGAGGGGGTGTCGAGCAGTACTTC. This encodes CATSDYGGSSGGGVEQYF.